What follows are 8 T cell receptor beta chains derived from one specimen sequenced in a study of blood T cell repertoires in COVID-19. The data were produced by immunoSEQ multiplex PCR, yet TCRdb's version contains in-frame clones alone and is incomplete. Among 200,000 to 250,000 clones listed, about four fifths were seen once. What was sequenced was PBMCs or T cells enriched from blood (not recorded which). The receptors were gathered from a woman in her thirties or forties with acute COVID-19.

This chain joins TRBV5-5 and TRBJ2-1; D is possibly TRBD2 (5 bases). The V and J ends lost 2 bases and 6 bases respectively, with 12 bases between them. The CDR3 is 14 residues long. Per germline, CDR1 SGHKS and CDR2 YYEKEE (reference sequence). The CDR3 DNA sequence: TGTGCCAGCAGCTTTGGACTCCTTACCAATGAGCAGTTCTTC. It yields the protein CASSFGLLTNEQFF.

The V call is TRBV5-4, the J call TRBJ1-1, with no clear D. Trimming removed 4 bases at V and 1 base at J, with 14 bases between. CDR1 and CDR2 (germline): SGHNT, YYREEE (reference sequence). The CDR3 loop spans 15 amino acids. CDR3 sequence: CASSISEVENTEAFF. CDR3 in DNA: TGTGCCAGCAGCATCTCGGAGGTTGAGAACACTGAAGCTTTCTTT.

The chain links TRBV18 to TRBJ2-7, with TRBD2 matching over 13 bases. The CDR3 contains 15 residues. Germline CDR1 and CDR2: KGHSH and LQKENI. V lost 5 bases, J lost 3 bases, and 4 bases stayed unmatched. CDR3 bases: TGTGCCAGCTCAGCGGGACTAGCGGGATTCTACGAGCAGTACTTC. Its protein product is CASSAGLAGFYEQYF. Supplemented by reference TRBV18 and TRBJ2-7, the full variable domain reads NAGVMQNPRHLVRRRGQEARLRCSPMKGHSHVYWYRQLPEEGLKFMVYLQKENIIDESGMPKERFSAEFPKEGPSILRIQQVVRGDSAAYFCASSAGLAGFYEQYFGPGTRLTVT.

The chain has TRBV7-9 and TRBJ1-6; maybe TRBD1 (5 bases). This CDR3 is built from 15 residues. V was shortened by 1 base and J by 9 bases, with 13 bases between the two germline ends. From germline, CDR1 is SEHNR and CDR2 FQNEAQ (reference sequence). The CDR3 loop is CASSLEPGGVSPLHF. CDR3 DNA sequence: TGTGCCAGCAGCTTAGAGCCAGGAGGGGTTTCACCCCTCCACTTT.

This rearrangement joins TRBV6-6 to TRBJ2-1; D unresolved. This CDR3 contains 16 residues. The germline V and J ends were trimmed by 6 bases and 0 bases, with 15 bases remaining between them. Per germline, CDR1 MNHNY and CDR2 SVGAGI (reference sequence). The CDR3 DNA reads TGTGCCAGCAGCGCCCAACCACGGAGCTCCTACAATGAGCAGTTCTTC. It is translated as CASSAQPRSSYNEQFF.

This chain links TRBV6-6 with TRBJ2-3; 15 positions agree with TRBD2. Germline lookup yields CDR1 MNHNY and CDR2 SVGAGI (reference sequence). The CDR3 spans 19 residues. The V and J ends lost 5 bases and 1 base, in that order; junction bases with no gene match: 10. CDR3 sequence reads: CASSPPGLAGGMGTDTQYF. As DNA, the CDR3 is TGTGCCAGCAGTCCCCCGGGACTAGCGGGGGGAATGGGCACAGATACGCAGTATTTT.

As for this clone: This could be a read error, since a much larger clone is one nucleotide away. The chain joins TRBV28 to TRBJ2-3; 10 bases are a match to TRBD2. The CDR3 is 15 residues long. The ends lost 4 bases at V and 2 bases at J; junction bases unmatched: 3. Per germline, CDR1 MDHEN and CDR2 SYDVKM. The DNA for the CDR3 is TGTGCCAGCAGTTCCGGGACTAGCGTCACAGATACGCAGTATTTT. This sequence encodes CASSSGTSVTDTQYF.

The chain is built from TRBV3-1 (or the pseudogene TRBV3-2) and TRBJ2-1; 8 nucleotides align to TRBD2. V lost 0 bases to trimming and J lost 7 bases; unmatched junction nucleotides: 5. From germline, CDR1 is LGHDT and CDR2 YNNKEL (reference sequence). The CDR3 is 15 amino acids. Here the CDR3 reads CASSQDPGGWNEQFF. In DNA, the CDR3 is TGTGCCAGCAGCCAAGACCCGGGAGGGTGGAATGAGCAGTTCTTC.